These 11 T cell receptor beta chains share one sample of origin, sequenced in a study of blood T cell repertoires in COVID-19. Profiling relied on immunoSEQ multiplex PCR, and the TCRdb table lists in-frame clones only, not all of them. The repertoire consists of around 60,000 clones, with more than 70% occurring once and the leading ten covering 15% to 20%. Material: peripheral blood. The receptors derive from a man aged 60 to 69 with COVID-19, enrolled during active disease.

This rearrangement joins TRBV11-1 to TRBJ2-1; TRBD2 aligns across 9 bases. In germline, CDR1 is SGHAT, CDR2 FQDESV (reference sequence). The V gene end was trimmed by 5 bases and the J gene end by 5 bases; junction bases not matched to a gene: 7. This CDR3 has 15 amino acids. The CDR3 region has the DNA TGTGCCAGCAGCCTCGGGACTAGCCCCCACAATGAGCAGTTCTTC. Translating gives CASSLGTSPHNEQFF.

The chain is built from TRBV30 and TRBJ2-3, with 8 bases aligning to TRBD1. Germline V CDR1 and CDR2: GTSNPN, SVGIG (reference sequence). The V gene end was trimmed by 7 bases and the J gene end by 5 bases; junction bases not matched to a gene: 5. The CDR3 consists of 12 residues. The chain's CDR3 is CAYGQGIDTQYF. CDR3 DNA: TGTGCCTACGGACAGGGTATAGATACGCAGTATTTT.

V usage is TRBV5-4 and J usage is TRBJ1-2; D is uncertain. V was cut by 0 bases and J by 2 bases, with 5 bases left in between. The CDR3 is made up of 13 amino acids. The germline CDR1 and CDR2 sequences are SGHNT and YYREEE (reference sequence). DNA of the CDR3: TGTGCCAGCAGCTTGGGCGCAAACTATGGCTACACCTTC. It is translated as CASSLGANYGYTF.

The CDR3 region is CASSSDSGRYGYTF. The CDR3 DNA follows: TGTGCCAGCAGCTCCGACAGTGGTCGCTATGGCTACACCTTC. The chain recombines TRBV7-2 with TRBJ1-2; the D gene is possibly TRBD1 (5 bases). V gave up 4 bases and J gave up 4 bases, with 13 bases separating them. Germline V gene data show CDR1 as SGHTA and CDR2 as FQGNSA. The length of the CDR3 is 14 residues.

Only one count was recorded for this clone. This chain connects TRBV6-1 to TRBJ1-3; D possibly corresponds to TRBD1 (6 bases). Germline assignment: CDR1 MNHNS and CDR2 SASEGT. The CDR3 runs to 17 residues. Trimming removed 1 base from V and 7 bases from J, with 20 bases in between. This CDR3 reads CASSEEGSGAFGNTIYF. The CDR3 DNA is TGTGCCAGCAGTGAAGAGGGGTCAGGGGCCTTTGGGAACACCATATATTTT.

The chain carries TRBV5-1 and TRBJ2-7; TRBD1 is a possible D gene (7 bases). V lost 1 base, J lost 4 bases, and 15 bases lay in between. Germline lookup yields CDR1 SGHRS and CDR2 YFSETQ. The CDR3 consists of 15 residues. CDR3 protein: CASSLFQGGSYEQYF. The CDR3 DNA reads TGCGCCAGCAGCTTGTTTCAGGGGGGTTCTTACGAGCAGTACTTC.

The chain recombines TRBV6-5 with TRBJ1-2; weak D call: TRBD1 (6 bases). Germline assignment: CDR1 MNHEY and CDR2 SVGAGI. This CDR3 contains 13 residues. Between the trimmed V and J ends, which lost 5 bases and 4 bases, there was a span of 11 bases. DNA of the CDR3: TGTGCCAGCAGTCTCGACAGGACCTATGGCTACACCTTC. It is translated as CASSLDRTYGYTF.

This chain uses TRBV4-2 with TRBJ1-4, with D tentatively TRBD1 (6 bases). Germline CDR1 reads LGHNA; CDR2 reads YNFKEQ. Trimming left V 3 bases short and J 3 bases short, with 11 bases between. The CDR3 has 15 amino acids. The DNA of the CDR3 is TGTGCCAGCAGCCACGAAGGGGGGGCTAATGAAAAACTGTTTTTT. The encoded protein is CASSHEGGANEKLFF.

J is TRBJ1-5 and V is TRBV24-1; TRBD1 matches at 11 bases. From germline, CDR1 is KGHDR and CDR2 SFDVKD. The CDR3 covers 17 residues. The V gene end was trimmed by 2 bases and the J gene end by 2 bases; junction bases not matched to a gene: 4. The CDR3 loop is CATSDSGQGVGNQPQHF. The CDR3 coding sequence is TGTGCCACCAGTGATTCGGGACAGGGGGTCGGCAATCAGCCCCAGCATTTT.

The count of this clone is one. CDR3 DNA: TGTGCCAGCTCCCTAACAGGGGGCTCGAACACTGAAGCTTTCTTT. Translation gives CASSLTGGSNTEAFF. V gene TRBV18 combines with J gene TRBJ1-1; 9 bases line up with TRBD1. With V trimmed by 6 bases and J by 1 base, 6 bases remained unmatched. Germline V gene sequence: CDR1 KGHSH, CDR2 LQKENI. This CDR3 is built from 15 residues.

The CDR3 loop reads CASRQGTNEKLFF. CDR3 in DNA: TGCGCCAGCAGACAGGGCACTAATGAAAAACTGTTTTTT. This chain uses TRBV5-1 with TRBJ1-4; a possible D gene is TRBD1 (6 bases). The V end lost 5 bases, the J end lost 2 bases, and 7 bases lay between the germline ends. CDR1 SGHRS and CDR2 YFSETQ come from the germline V gene. The CDR3 runs to 13 residues.